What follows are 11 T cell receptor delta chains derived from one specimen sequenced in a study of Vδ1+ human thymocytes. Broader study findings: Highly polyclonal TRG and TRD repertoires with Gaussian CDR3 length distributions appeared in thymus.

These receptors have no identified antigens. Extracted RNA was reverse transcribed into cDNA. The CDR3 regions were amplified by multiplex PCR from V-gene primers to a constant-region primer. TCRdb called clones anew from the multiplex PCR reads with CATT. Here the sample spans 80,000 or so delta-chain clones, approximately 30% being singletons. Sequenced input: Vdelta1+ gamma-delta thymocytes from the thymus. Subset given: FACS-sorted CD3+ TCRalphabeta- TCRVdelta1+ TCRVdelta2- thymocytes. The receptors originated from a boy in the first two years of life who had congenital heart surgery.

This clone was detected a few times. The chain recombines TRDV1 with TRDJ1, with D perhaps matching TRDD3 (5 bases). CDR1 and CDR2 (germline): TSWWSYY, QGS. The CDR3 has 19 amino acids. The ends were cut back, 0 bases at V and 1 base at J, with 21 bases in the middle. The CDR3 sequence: CALGELRLRGPAATDKLIF. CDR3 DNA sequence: TGTGCTCTTGGGGAACTGCGCCTGAGGGGACCCGCGGCCACCGATAAACTCATCTTT.

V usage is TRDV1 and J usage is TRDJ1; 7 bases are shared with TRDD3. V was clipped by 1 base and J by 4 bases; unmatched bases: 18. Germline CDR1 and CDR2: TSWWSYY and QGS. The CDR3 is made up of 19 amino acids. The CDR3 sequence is CALGEPNPSWGLGGDKLIF. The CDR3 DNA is TGTGCTCTTGGGGAACCCAACCCGAGTTGGGGCCTGGGGGGCGATAAACTCATCTTT.

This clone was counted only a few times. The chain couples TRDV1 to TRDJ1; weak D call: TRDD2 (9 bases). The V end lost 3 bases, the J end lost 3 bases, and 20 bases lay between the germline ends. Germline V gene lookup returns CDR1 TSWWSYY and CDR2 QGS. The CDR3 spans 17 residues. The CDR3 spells CALGDPSYRGIADKLIF. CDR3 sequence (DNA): TGTGCTCTTGGGGATCCTTCCTACCGGGGGATAGCCGATAAACTCATCTTT.

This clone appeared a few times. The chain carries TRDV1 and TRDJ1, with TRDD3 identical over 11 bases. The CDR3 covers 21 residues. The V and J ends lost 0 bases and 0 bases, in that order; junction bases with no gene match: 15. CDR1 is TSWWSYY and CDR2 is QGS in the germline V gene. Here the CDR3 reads CALGELTPPYWGIGYTDKLIF. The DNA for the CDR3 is TGTGCTCTTGGGGAACTTACTCCTCCTTACTGGGGGATAGGGTACACCGATAAACTCATCTTT.

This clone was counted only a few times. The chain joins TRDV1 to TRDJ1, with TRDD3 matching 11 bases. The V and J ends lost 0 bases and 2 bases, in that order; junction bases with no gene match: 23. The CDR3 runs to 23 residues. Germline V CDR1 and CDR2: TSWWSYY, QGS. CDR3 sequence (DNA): TGTGCTCTTGGGGAACTGGTTGTCCCTTCCTACCTTCCTGGGGGATACTGGACCGATAAACTCATCTTT. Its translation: CALGELVVPSYLPGGYWTDKLIF.

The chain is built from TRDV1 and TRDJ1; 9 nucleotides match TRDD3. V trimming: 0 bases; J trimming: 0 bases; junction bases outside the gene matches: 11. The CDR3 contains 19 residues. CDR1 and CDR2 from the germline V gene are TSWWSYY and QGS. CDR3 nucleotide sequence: TGTGCTCTTGGGGAACTAATACGGGCTGGGGGATTCCACACCGATAAACTCATCTTT. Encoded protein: CALGELIRAGGFHTDKLIF.

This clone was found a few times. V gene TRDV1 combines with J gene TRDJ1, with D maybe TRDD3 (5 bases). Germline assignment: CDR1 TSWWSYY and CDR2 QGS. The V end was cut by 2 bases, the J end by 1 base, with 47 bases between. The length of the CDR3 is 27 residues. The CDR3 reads CALGEFSGWPGTLGHYISGDFTDKLIF. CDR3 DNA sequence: TGTGCTCTTGGGGAATTTTCGGGGTGGCCTGGGACACTTGGCCACTATATCTCTGGAGACTTCACCGATAAACTCATCTTT.

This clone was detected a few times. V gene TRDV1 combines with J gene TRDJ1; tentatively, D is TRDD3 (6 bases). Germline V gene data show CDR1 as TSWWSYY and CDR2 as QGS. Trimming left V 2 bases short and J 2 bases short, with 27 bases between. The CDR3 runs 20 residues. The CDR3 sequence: CALGEIFPLYWDRGTDKLIF. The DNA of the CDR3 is TGTGCTCTTGGGGAAATTTTCCCACTCTACTGGGATAGAGGAACCGATAAACTCATCTTT.

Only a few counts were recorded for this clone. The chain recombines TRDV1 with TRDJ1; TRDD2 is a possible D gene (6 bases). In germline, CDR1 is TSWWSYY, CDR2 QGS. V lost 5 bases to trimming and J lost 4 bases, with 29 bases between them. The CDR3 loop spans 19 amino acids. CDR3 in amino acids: CALGPQATLLRGLGDKLIF. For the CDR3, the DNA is TGTGCTCTTGGGCCGCAAGCCACCCTCCTACGGGGGCTGGGCGATAAACTCATCTTT.

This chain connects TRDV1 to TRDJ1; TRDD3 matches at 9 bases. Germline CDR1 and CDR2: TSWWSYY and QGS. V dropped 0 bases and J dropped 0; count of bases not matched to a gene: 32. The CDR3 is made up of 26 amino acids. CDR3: CALGELGFLLSGWGIHATLYTDKLIF. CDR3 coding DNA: TGTGCTCTTGGGGAACTCGGGTTCCTACTCTCAGGCTGGGGGATCCACGCGACGCTGTACACCGATAAACTCATCTTT.

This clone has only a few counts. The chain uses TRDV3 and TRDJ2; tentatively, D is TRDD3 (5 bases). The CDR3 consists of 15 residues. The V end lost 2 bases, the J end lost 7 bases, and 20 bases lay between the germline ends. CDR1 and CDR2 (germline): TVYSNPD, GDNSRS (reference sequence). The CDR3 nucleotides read TGTGCCTTTCGATTAACCGAGGGCGGGGGAGCACAACTCTTCTTT. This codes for CAFRLTEGGGAQLFF.